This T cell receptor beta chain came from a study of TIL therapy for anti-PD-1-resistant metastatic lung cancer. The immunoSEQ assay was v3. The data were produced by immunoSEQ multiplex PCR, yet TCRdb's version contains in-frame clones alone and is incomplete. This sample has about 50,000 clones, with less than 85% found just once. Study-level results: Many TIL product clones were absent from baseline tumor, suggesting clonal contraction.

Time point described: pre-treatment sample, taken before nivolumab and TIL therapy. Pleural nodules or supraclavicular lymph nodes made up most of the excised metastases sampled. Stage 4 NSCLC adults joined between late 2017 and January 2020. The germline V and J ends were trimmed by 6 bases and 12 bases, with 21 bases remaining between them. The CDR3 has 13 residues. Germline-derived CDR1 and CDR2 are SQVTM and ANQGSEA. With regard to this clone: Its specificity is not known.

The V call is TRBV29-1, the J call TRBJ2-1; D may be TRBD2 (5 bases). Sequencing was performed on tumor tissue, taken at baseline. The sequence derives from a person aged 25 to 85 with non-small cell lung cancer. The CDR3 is CSVTRTGSLTQFF. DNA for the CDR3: TGCAGCGTCACTAGAACGGGATCCCTTACGCAGTTCTTC.